Listed below are T cell receptor beta chains from one sample, sequenced in a study of shared clonotypes between healthy human individuals. The assay was immunoSEQ multiplex PCR, and TCRdb's table has in-frame clones only and misses some. The sample lists 1,500,000 or so clones; approximately 98.5% were seen once. The sample consisted of naive CD4+ T cells sorted from blood. These receptors were taken from a man aged 30-40 years in good health. The CDR3 runs from the conserved cysteine through the conserved F or W. The D gene is left open where the match is weak. Clone size, where shown, is once, few, many, or a class for clones that have expanded.

D	V	size	J	CDR3	DNA
-	TRBV9	-	TRBJ1-4	CASSRRAGSQEEKLFF	TGTGCCAGCAGTCGTAGAGCGGGATCCCAGGAGGAAAAACTGTTTTTT
-	TRBV5-6	-	TRBJ1-1	CASSFLAGSNTEAFF	TGTGCCAGCAGCTTCCTAGCAGGGTCGAACACTGAAGCTTTCTTT
-	TRBV25-1	-	TRBJ1-2	CASRPPGGNYNGYTF	TGTGCCAGCAGGCCCCCGGGAGGGAATTACAATGGCTACACCTTC
-	TRBV21-1	-	TRBJ1-5	CASNHRQGARRPQHF	TGTGCCAGCAACCATAGACAGGGGGCGCGACGGCCCCAGCATTTT
TRBD2	TRBV10-3	-	TRBJ2-7	CAIMDPSGRAIEQYF	TGTGCCATCATGGACCCTAGCGGGAGGGCCATCGAGCAGTACTTC
-	TRBV30	-	TRBJ1-4	CAWSVGQKLFF	TGTGCCTGGAGTGTGGGCCAAAAACTGTTTTTT
-	TRBV9	-	TRBJ2-1	CASSVARSSYNEQFF	TGTGCCAGCAGCGTAGCGCGTAGCTCCTACAATGAGCAGTTCTTC
TRBD2	TRBV5-1	-	TRBJ2-7	CASSLDPSGPPSYEQYF	TGCGCCAGCAGCCTGGATCCTAGCGGACCCCCTTCCTACGAGCAGTACTTC
-	TRBV2	-	TRBJ2-7	CASSNRIRRYF	TGTGCCAGCAGTAATCGAATTCGCCGGTACTTC
-	TRBV7-2	-	TRBJ2-1	CASSSLATDHNEQFF	TGTGCCAGCAGCTCCTTAGCAACTGACCACAATGAGCAGTTCTTC
TRBD1	TRBV10-2	-	TRBJ1-1	CASRFRDRGLRTEAFF	TGCGCCAGCAGGTTCCGAGACAGGGGGCTCAGAACTGAAGCTTTCTTT
-	TRBV7-3	-	TRBJ1-1	CASSLSAGSAEAFF	TGTGCCAGCAGCTTATCCGCGGGGAGTGCTGAAGCTTTCTTT
TRBD1	TRBV9	-	TRBJ2-1	CASSVGTGFTYYNEQFF	TGTGCCAGCAGCGTGGGGACAGGATTCACTTATTACAATGAGCAGTTCTTC
-	TRBV28	-	TRBJ1-4	CASSISGWANEKLFF	TGTGCCAGCAGTATCTCGGGGTGGGCAAATGAAAAACTGTTTTTT
-	TRBV14	-	TRBJ2-5	CASSRGGGETQYF	TGTGCCAGCAGCCGCGGCGGGGGCGAGACCCAGTACTTC
-	TRBV4-3	-	TRBJ2-1	CASVSYNEQFF	TGCGCCAGCGTTTCGTACAATGAGCAGTTCTTC
-	TRBV5-1	-	TRBJ2-7	CASSLTTASYEQYF	TGCGCCAGCAGCCTTACGACAGCCTCCTACGAGCAGTACTTC
TRBD1	TRBV29-1	-	TRBJ2-2	CSVKQGAVTGELFF	TGCAGCGTTAAACAGGGGGCGGTCACCGGGGAGCTGTTTTTT
TRBD2	TRBV5-1	-	TRBJ2-1	CASSLHGTSGRGGQFF	TGCGCCAGCAGCCTCCACGGGACTAGCGGGAGGGGCGGGCAGTTCTTC
-	TRBV27	-	TRBJ2-7	CASSSSPGSPRQQYF	TGTGCCAGCAGTTCCTCTCCGGGGAGCCCCCGTCAGCAGTACTTC
TRBD2	TRBV7-8	-	TRBJ2-7	CASSQLIAGSYEQYF	TGTGCCAGCAGTCAACTTATAGCGGGCTCCTACGAGCAGTACTTC
-	TRBV7-9	-	TRBJ1-1	CASSLVEGTEAFF	TGTGCCAGCAGCTTAGTGGAGGGCACTGAAGCTTTCTTT
-	TRBV21-1	-	TRBJ2-1	CASGPNGRGDEQFF	TGTGCCAGCGGTCCGAACGGGAGGGGGGATGAGCAGTTCTTC
-	TRBV7-8	-	TRBJ2-2	CASSLKLGELFF	TGTGCCAGCAGCCTTAAGCTTGGGGAGCTGTTTTTT
-	TRBV27	-	TRBJ1-1	CASRGIQGRRNTEAFF	TGTGCCAGCAGGGGAATACAGGGTCGGAGGAACACTGAAGCTTTCTTT
TRBD1	TRBV27	-	TRBJ2-1	CASSSWDRINEQFF	TGTGCCAGCAGTTCGTGGGACAGGATCAATGAGCAGTTCTTC
-	TRBV5-1	-	TRBJ1-2	CASSLSPGKGRGYTF	TGCGCCAGCAGCTTGTCCCCGGGCAAGGGGCGTGGCTACACCTTC
-	TRBV7-9	-	TRBJ2-2	CASSLTGTGELFF	TGTGCCAGCAGCTTGACCGGAACCGGGGAGCTGTTTTTT
TRBD2	TRBV18	-	TRBJ2-3	CASSPSLAGGISTDTQYF	TGTGCCAGCTCACCATCCTTAGCGGGAGGGATAAGCACAGATACGCAGTATTTT
TRBD1	TRBV30	-	TRBJ1-3	CAWSARGRYTIYF	TGTGCCTGGAGTGCAAGGGGGCGTTACACCATATATTTT
-	TRBV19	once	TRBJ2-3	CASSILGADTQYF	TGTGCCAGTAGTATTTTAGGGGCAGATACGCAGTATTTT
-	TRBV28	-	TRBJ1-5	CATWRGDREQPQHF	TGTGCCACCTGGAGAGGTGATCGGGAGCAGCCCCAGCATTTT
-	TRBV7-9	-	TRBJ2-7	CASSLAGVAYEQYF	TGTGCCAGCAGCTTAGCGGGAGTAGCCTACGAGCAGTACTTC
TRBD1	TRBV7-2	-	TRBJ2-7	CASSLEGARTAIEQYF	TGTGCCAGCAGCTTAGAGGGGGCCCGAACGGCGATCGAGCAGTACTTC
TRBD2	TRBV5-1	-	TRBJ2-3	CASSPPGSGSPDTQYF	TGCGCCAGCAGCCCCCCAGGTAGCGGGAGCCCAGATACGCAGTATTTT
-	TRBV6-5	once	TRBJ1-1	CASRILGVMNTEAFF	TGTGCCAGCAGGATCCTAGGGGTTATGAACACTGAAGCTTTCTTT
-	TRBV6-5	-	TRBJ2-5	CASSLGQETQYF	TGTGCCAGCAGCCTAGGGCAAGAGACCCAGTACTTC
TRBD1	TRBV25-1	-	TRBJ1-1	CASSVTGGNTEAFF	TGTGCCAGCAGTGTCACAGGGGGCAACACTGAAGCTTTCTTT
-	TRBV28	-	TRBJ2-7	CASSLGRYEQYF	TGTGCCAGCAGTCTCGGACGCTACGAGCAGTACTTC
-	TRBV5-1	-	TRBJ2-1	CASSKDVSNEQFF	TGCGCCAGCAGCAAGGACGTATCCAATGAGCAGTTCTTC
TRBD1	TRBV19	-	TRBJ2-7	CASSRDRSSYEQYF	TGTGCCAGTAGTAGGGACAGAAGCTCCTACGAGCAGTACTTC
-	TRBV7-9	-	TRBJ2-1	CASFNFKGRNNEQFF	TGTGCCAGCTTCAACTTTAAGGGGCGGAACAATGAGCAGTTCTTC
TRBD2	TRBV9	-	TRBJ2-3	CASSARGGLSTDTQYF	TGTGCCAGCAGCGCTCGGGGGGGACTCAGCACAGATACGCAGTATTTT
TRBD2	TRBV15	-	TRBJ2-1	CATSRGLAGGGYNEQFF	TGTGCCACCAGCAGAGGGCTAGCGGGAGGAGGCTACAATGAGCAGTTCTTC
-	TRBV25-1	-	TRBJ1-5	CASSGNGVFDGNQPQHF	TGTGCCAGCAGTGGGAACGGGGTTTTTGATGGCAATCAGCCCCAGCATTTT
-	TRBV19	-	TRBJ2-2	CASSTSGGTGELFF	TGTGCCAGTAGTACGTCCGGGGGCACCGGGGAGCTGTTTTTT
-	TRBV7-2	-	TRBJ1-5	CASSFRGSNQPQHF	TGTGCCAGCAGCTTCAGGGGAAGCAATCAGCCCCAGCATTTT
TRBD1	TRBV7-4	-	TRBJ2-7	CASSLGQGPDEQYF	TGTGCCAGCAGCTTGGGACAGGGGCCGGACGAGCAGTACTTC
-	TRBV21-1	-	TRBJ2-5	CASSKALRVSLNLQETQYF	TGTGCCAGCAGCAAAGCGCTCCGGGTTTCCCTAAATTTACAAGAGACCCAGTACTTC
-	TRBV7-9	-	TRBJ2-5	CASSWARWNQETQYF	TGTGCCAGCAGCTGGGCCAGGTGGAACCAAGAGACCCAGTACTTC
TRBD2	TRBV9	-	TRBJ2-3	CASSVGLAVGTSTDTQYF	TGTGCCAGCAGCGTAGGGCTAGCGGTAGGCACTAGCACAGATACGCAGTATTTT
-	TRBV4-1	-	TRBJ2-3	CASSQVQSTDTQYF	TGCGCCAGCAGCCAAGTTCAAAGCACAGATACGCAGTATTTT
TRBD1	TRBV5-1	-	TRBJ2-1	CASSQSTGNNEQFF	TGCGCCAGCAGCCAATCGACAGGGAACAATGAGCAGTTCTTC
-	TRBV14	-	TRBJ2-1	CASSQDARSSYNEQFF	TGTGCCAGCAGCCAAGACGCACGAAGCTCCTACAATGAGCAGTTCTTC
TRBD2	TRBV6-1	-	TRBJ2-1	CASSGAAGGPHNEQFF	TGTGCCAGCAGTGGGGCGGCGGGAGGGCCCCACAATGAGCAGTTCTTC